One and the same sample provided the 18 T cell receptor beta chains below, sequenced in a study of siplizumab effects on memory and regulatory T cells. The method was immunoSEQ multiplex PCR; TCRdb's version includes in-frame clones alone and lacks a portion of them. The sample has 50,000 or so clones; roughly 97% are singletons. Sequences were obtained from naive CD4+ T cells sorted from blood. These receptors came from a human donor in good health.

The CDR3 loop reads CASSEADGISPNEQFF. Written as DNA, the CDR3 is TGTGCCAGCAGTGAAGCGGACGGGATCTCACCCAATGAGCAGTTCTTC. This chain connects TRBV2 to TRBJ2-1; possibly TRBD2 for D (5 bases). CDR3 length: 16 amino acids. V was pared by 0 bases and J by 6 bases, with 15 bases between. Germline V gene sequence: CDR1 SNHLY, CDR2 FYNNEI.

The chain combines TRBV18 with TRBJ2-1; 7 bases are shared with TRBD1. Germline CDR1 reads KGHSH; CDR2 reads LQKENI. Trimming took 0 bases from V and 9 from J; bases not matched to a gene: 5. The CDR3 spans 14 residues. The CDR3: CASSPPSGGVEQFF. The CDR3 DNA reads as TGTGCCAGCTCACCACCGTCAGGGGGTGTTGAGCAGTTCTTC.

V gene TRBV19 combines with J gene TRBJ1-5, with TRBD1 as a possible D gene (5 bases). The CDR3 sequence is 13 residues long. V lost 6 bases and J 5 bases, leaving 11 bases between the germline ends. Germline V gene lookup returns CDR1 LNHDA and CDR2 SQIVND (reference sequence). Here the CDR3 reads CASSGRADQPQHF. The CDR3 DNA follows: TGTGCCAGTAGCGGCAGGGCCGATCAGCCCCAGCATTTT. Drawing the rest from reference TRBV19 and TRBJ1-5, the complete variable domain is DGGITQSPKYLFRKEGQNVTLSCEQNLNHDAMYWYRQDPGQGLRLIYYSQIVNDFQKGDIAEGYSVSREKKESFPLTVTSAQKNPTAFYLCASSGRADQPQHFGDGTRLSIL.

Written as DNA, the CDR3 is TGTGCCAGCAGTCTAGCGGGATGGGATGAGCAGTTCTTC. Amino acid sequence: CASSLAGWDEQFF. This chain uses TRBV2 with TRBJ2-1; TRBD2 aligns across 9 bases. The CDR3 consists of 13 residues. Trimming cost V 5 bases and J 8 bases; bases outside gene matches: 4. CDR1 is SNHLY, CDR2 FYNNEI, per germline.

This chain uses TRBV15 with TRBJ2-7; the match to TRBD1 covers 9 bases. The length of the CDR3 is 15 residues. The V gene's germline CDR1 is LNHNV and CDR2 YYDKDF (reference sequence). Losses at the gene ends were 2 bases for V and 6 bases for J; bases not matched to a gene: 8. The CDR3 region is CATSRLGQGKGEQYF. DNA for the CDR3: TGTGCCACCAGCAGACTGGGACAGGGCAAGGGCGAGCAGTACTTC.

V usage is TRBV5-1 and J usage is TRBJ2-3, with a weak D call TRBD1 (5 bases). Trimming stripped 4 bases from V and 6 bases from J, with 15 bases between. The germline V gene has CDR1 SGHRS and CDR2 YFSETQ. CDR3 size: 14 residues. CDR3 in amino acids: CASSLAVQADTQYF. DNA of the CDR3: TGCGCCAGCAGCCTCGCAGTACAGGCCGATACGCAGTATTTT.

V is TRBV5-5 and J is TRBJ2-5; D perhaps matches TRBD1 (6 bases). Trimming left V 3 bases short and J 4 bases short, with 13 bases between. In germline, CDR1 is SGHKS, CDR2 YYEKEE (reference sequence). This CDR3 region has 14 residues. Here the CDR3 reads CASSWGLGAETQYF. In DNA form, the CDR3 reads TGTGCCAGCAGCTGGGGCCTGGGGGCAGAGACCCAGTACTTC.

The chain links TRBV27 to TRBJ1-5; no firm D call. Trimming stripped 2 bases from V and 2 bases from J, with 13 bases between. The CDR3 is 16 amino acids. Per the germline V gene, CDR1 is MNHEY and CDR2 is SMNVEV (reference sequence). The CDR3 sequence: CASSLMAEGGNQPQHF. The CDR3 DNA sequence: TGTGCCAGCAGTTTAATGGCAGAAGGAGGCAATCAGCCCCAGCATTTT.

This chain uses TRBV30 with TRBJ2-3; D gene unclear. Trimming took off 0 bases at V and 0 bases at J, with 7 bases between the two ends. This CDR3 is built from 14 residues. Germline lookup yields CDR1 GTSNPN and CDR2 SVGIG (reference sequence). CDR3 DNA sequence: TGTGCCTGGAGTGTAAGGCGGAGCACAGATACGCAGTATTTT. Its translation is CAWSVRRSTDTQYF.

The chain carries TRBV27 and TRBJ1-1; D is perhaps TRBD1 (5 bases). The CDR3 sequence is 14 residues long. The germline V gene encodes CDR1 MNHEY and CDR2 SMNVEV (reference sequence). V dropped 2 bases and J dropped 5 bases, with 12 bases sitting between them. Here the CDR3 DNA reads TGTGCCAGCAGTTTACCAGGGATGGGGACTGAAGCTTTCTTT. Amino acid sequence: CASSLPGMGTEAFF.

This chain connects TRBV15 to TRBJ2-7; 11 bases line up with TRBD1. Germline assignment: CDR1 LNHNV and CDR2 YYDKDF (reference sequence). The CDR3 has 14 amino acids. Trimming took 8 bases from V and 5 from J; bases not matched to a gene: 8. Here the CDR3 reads CATGKRDRGNEQYF. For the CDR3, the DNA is TGTGCCACCGGAAAGAGGGACAGGGGGAACGAGCAGTACTTC.

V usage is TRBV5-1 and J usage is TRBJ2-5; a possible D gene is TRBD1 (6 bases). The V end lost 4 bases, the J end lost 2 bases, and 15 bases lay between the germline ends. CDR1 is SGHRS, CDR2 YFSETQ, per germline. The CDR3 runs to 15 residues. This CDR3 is CASSPRTAMQETQYF. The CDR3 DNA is TGCGCCAGCAGCCCGCGGACAGCCATGCAAGAGACCCAGTACTTC.

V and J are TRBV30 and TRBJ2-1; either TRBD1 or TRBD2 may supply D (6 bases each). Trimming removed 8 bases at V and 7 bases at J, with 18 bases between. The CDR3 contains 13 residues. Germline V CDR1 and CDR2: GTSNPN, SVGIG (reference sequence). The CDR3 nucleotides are TGTGCCAACCGGGGGCCCGGACGGAATGAGCAGTTCTTC. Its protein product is CANRGPGRNEQFF.

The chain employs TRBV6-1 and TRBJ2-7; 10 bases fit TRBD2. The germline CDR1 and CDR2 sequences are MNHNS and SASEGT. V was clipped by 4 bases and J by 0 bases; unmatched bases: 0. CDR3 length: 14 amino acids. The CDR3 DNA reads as TGTGCCAGCAGTGCTAGCGGGAGCTCCTACGAGCAGTACTTC. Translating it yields CASSASGSSYEQYF.

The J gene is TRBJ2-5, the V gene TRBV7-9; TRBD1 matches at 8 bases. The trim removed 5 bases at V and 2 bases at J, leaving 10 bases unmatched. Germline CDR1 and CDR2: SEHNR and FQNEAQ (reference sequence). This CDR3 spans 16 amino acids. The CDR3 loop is CASSTYRGRLQETQYF. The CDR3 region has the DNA TGTGCCAGCAGCACGTACAGGGGGAGGTTGCAAGAGACCCAGTACTTC.

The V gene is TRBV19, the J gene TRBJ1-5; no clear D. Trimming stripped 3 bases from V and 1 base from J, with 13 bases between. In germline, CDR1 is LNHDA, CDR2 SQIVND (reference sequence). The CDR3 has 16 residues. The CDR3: CASSILAWESNQPQHF. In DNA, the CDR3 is TGTGCCAGTAGTATCTTAGCGTGGGAGAGCAATCAGCCCCAGCATTTT.

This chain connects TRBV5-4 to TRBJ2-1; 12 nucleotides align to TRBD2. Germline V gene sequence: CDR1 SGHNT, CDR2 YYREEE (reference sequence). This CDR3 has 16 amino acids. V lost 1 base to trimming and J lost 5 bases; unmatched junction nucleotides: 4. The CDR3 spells CASSLLWTSGNNEQFF. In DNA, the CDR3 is TGTGCCAGCAGCTTGCTATGGACTAGCGGGAACAATGAGCAGTTCTTC.

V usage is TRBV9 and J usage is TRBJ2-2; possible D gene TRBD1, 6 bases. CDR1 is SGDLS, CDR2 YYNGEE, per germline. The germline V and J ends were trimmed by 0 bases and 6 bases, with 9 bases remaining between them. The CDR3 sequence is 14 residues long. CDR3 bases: TGTGCCAGCAGCGTAGTTGAGGGGGCCGGGGAGCTGTTTTTT. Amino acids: CASSVVEGAGELFF.